This TCR beta chain was profiled in a study of glioma-infiltrating T cells after dendritic cell vaccination. The germline V and J ends were trimmed by 5 bases and 2 bases, with 11 bases remaining between them. Germline CDR1 and CDR2: SGHDT and YYEEEE. The length of the CDR3 is 13 residues. Repertoires were generated with immunoSEQ multiplex PCR, while TCRdb's copy carries only in-frame clones and drops some. The table shows roughly 83,000 clones, with approximately 90% occurring only once. V usage is TRBV5-6 and J usage is TRBJ2-7, with D possibly being TRBD1 (5 bases). The TCR originated in a human donor with glioblastoma. Sequenced here: blood, sampled before dendritic cell vaccination. The CDR3 coding sequence is TGTGCCAGCAGGGCAGGGCAGGCCTACGAGCAGTACTTC. It translates to CASRAGQAYEQYF.